The clone carrying this T cell receptor beta chain was counted only a few times. What it binds is not known. CDR3 length equals 14 residues. V lost 3 bases and J 1 base, leaving 9 bases between the germline ends. TCRdb itself ran the 5' RACE reads through MiXCR, one entry per CDR3 protein. Here the sample spans about 520,000 distinct CDR3 sequences, 20% to 25% being singletons. These data are taken from a study of identical twins. Study-wide points: Researchers reported weaker excess twin sharing in beta out-of-frame sequences.

These sequences were also reported in another study, on T cells expressing NK-cell markers. This second study says: Sorted CD3+CD56-NKG2C+, CD3+CD56+NKG2C- and CD3+CD56+NKG2C+ T cells were the source of the TCR beta repertoires.

The sequence was collected from a woman under 30 in good health. The sample consisted of CD4+ T cells sorted from blood. The rearrangement joins TRBV12-3 or TRBV12-4 to TRBJ1-1; D not certain. In nucleotides, the CDR3 is TGTGCCAGCAGTTTCCGATTGAGGAACACTGAAGCTTTCTTT. Its protein is CASSFRLRNTEAFF.